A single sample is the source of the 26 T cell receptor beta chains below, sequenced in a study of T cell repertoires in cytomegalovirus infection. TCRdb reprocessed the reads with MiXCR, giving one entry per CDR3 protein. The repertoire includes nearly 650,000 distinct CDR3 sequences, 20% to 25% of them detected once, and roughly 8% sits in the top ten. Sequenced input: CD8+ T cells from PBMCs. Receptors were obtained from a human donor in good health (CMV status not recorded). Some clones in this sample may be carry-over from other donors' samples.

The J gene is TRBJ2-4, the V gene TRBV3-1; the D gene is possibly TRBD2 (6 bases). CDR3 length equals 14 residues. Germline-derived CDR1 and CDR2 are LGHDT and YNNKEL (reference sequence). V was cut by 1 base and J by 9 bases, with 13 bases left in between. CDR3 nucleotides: TGTGCCAGCAGCCAAGTACAGGAGGGGAGCATTCAGTACTTC. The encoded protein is CASSQVQEGSIQYF.

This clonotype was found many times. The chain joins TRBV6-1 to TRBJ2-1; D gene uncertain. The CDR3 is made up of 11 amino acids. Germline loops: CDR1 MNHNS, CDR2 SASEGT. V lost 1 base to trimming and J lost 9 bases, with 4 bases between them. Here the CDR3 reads CASSEVGEQFF. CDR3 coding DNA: TGTGCCAGCAGTGAAGTTGGTGAGCAGTTCTTC.

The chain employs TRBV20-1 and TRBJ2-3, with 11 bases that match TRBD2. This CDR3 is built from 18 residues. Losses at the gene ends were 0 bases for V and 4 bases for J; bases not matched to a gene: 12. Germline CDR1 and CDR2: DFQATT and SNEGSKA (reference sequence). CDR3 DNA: TGCAGTGCTAGAGAGTGGCTAGCGGGGGGTTTTGTGGCAGATACGCAGTATTTT. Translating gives CSAREWLAGGFVADTQYF.

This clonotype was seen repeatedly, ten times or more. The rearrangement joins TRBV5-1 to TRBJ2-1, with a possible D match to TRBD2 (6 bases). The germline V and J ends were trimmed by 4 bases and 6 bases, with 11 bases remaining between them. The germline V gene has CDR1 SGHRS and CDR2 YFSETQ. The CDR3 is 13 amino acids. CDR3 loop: CASSLPGSNEQFF. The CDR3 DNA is TGCGCCAGCAGCCTTCCCGGGAGCAATGAGCAGTTCTTC.

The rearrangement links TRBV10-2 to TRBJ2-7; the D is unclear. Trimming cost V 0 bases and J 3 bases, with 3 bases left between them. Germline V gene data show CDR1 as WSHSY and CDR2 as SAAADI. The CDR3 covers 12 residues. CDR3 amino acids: CASSESHYEQYF. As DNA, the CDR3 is TGCGCCAGCAGTGAGTCCCACTACGAGCAGTACTTC.

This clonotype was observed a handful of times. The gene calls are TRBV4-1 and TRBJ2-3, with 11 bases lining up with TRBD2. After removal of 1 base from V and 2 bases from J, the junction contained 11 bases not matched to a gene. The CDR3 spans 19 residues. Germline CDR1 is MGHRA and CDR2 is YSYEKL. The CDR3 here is CASSQGSSVAGGLTDTQYF. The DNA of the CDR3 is TGCGCCAGCAGCCAAGGCTCCTCTGTAGCGGGGGGGCTCACAGATACGCAGTATTTT.

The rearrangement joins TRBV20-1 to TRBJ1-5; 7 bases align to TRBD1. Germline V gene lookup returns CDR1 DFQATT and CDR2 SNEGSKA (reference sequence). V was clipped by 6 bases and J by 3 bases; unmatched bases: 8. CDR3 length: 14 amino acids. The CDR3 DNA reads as TGCAGTGCCCGTAAAGGACAGGACAATCAGCCCCAGCATTTT. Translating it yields CSARKGQDNQPQHF.

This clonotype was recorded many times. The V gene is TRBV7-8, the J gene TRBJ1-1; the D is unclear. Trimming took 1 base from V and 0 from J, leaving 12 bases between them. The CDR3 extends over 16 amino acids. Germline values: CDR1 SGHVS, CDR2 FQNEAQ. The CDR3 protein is CASSLVENILNTEAFF. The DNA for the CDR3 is TGTGCCAGCAGCTTAGTGGAGAATATATTGAACACTGAAGCTTTCTTT. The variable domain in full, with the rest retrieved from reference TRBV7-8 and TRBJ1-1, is GAGVSQSPRYKVAKRGQDVALRCDPISGHVSLFWYQQALGQGPEFLTYFQNEAQLDKSGLPSDRFFAERPEGSVSTLKIQRTQQEDSAVYLCASSLVENILNTEAFFGQGTRLTVV.

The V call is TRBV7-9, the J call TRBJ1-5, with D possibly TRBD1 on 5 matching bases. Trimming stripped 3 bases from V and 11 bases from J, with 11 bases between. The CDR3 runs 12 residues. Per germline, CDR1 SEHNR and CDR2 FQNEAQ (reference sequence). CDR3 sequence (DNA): TGTGCCAGCAGCTTGGGAAAGGGGTCCCAGCATTTT. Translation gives CASSLGKGSQHF.

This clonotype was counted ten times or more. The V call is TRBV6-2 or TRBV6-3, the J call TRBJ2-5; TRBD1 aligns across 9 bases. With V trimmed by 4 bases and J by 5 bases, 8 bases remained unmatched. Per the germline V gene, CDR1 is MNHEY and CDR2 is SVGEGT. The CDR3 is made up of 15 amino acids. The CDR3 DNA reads TGTGCCAGCAGTTCCCCGGGACAGGGTTTGGAGACCCAGTACTTC. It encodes CASSSPGQGLETQYF.

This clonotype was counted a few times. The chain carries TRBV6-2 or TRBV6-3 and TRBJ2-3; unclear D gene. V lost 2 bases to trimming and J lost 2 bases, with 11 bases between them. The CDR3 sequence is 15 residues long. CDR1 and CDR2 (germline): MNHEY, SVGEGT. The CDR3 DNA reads TGTGCCAGCAGTTACGGGATAGCCTACACAGATACGCAGTATTTT. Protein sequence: CASSYGIAYTDTQYF.

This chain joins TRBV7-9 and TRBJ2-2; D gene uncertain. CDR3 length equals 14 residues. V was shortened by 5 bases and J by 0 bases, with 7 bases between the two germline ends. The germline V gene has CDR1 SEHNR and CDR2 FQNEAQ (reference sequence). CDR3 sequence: CASSLVPNTGELFF. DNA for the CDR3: TGTGCCAGCAGCCTGGTTCCGAACACCGGGGAGCTGTTTTTT. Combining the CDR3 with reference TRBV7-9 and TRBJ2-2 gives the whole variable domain DTGVSQNPRHKITKRGQNVTFRCDPISEHNRLYWYRQTLGQGPEFLTYFQNEAQLEKSRLLSDRFSAERPKGSFSTLEIQRTEQGDSAMYLCASSLVPNTGELFFGEGSRLTVL.

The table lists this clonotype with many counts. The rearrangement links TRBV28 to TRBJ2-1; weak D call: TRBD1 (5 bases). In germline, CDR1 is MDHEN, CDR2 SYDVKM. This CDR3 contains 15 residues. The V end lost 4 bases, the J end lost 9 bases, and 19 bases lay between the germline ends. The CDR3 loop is CASSSQTFIGVEQFF. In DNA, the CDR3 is TGTGCCAGCAGTTCCCAAACCTTCATAGGGGTTGAGCAGTTCTTC.

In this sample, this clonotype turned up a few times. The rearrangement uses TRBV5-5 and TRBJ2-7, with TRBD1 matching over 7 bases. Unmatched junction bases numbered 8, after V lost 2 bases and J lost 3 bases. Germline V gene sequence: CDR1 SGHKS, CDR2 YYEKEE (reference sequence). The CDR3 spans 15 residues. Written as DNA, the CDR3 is TGTGCCAGCAGCTTTGGGGACAGCCCCTTCTACGAGCAGTACGTC. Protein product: CASSFGDSPFYEQYV.

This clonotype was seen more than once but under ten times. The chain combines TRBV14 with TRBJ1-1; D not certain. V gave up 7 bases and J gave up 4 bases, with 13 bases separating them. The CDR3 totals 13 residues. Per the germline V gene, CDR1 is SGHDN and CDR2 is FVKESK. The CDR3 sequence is CASTVGRGTEAFF. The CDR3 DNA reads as TGTGCCAGCACGGTGGGCAGAGGCACTGAAGCTTTCTTT.

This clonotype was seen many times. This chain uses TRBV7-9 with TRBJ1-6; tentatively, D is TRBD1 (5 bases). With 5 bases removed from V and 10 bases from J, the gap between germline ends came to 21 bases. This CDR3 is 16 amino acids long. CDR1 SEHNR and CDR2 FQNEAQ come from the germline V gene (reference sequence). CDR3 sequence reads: CASSPIGTVTHSPLHF. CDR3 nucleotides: TGTGCCAGCAGCCCAATTGGGACGGTCACCCACTCACCCCTCCACTTT.

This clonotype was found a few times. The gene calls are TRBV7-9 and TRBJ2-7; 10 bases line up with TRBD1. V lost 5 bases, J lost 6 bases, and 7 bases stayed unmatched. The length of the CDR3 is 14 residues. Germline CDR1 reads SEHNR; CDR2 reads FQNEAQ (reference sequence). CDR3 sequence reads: CASSTDRGLLEQYV. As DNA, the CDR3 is TGTGCCAGCAGCACAGACAGGGGGCTCCTCGAGCAGTACGTC.

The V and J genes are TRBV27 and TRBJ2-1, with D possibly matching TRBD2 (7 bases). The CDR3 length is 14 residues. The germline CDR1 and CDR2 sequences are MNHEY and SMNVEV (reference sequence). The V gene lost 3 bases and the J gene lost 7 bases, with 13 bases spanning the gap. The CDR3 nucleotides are TGTGCCAGCAGTTTTGGGGGGGGGCTGAATGAGCAGTTCTTC. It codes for CASSFGGGLNEQFF.

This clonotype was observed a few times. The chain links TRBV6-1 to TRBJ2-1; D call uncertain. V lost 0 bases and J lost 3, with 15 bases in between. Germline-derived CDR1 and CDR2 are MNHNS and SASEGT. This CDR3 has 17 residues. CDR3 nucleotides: TGTGCCAGCAGTGAAGCGCACGGAATCCTCTACTACAATGAGCAGTTCTTC. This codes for CASSEAHGILYYNEQFF.

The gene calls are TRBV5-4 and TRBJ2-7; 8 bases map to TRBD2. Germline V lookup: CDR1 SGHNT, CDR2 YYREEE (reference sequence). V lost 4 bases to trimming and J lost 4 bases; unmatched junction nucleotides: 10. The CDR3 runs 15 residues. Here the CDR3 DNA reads TGTGCCAGCAGCCCCACTAGCGGCAAGGAATACGAGCAGTACTTC. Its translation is CASSPTSGKEYEQYF.

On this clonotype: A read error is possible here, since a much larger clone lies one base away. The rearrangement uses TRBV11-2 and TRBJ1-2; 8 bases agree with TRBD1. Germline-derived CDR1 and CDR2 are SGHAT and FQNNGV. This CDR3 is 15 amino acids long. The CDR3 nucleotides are TGTGCCAGCAGCTTAGACTGGACAGGGACCTATGACTACACCTTC. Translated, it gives CASSLDWTGTYDYTF.

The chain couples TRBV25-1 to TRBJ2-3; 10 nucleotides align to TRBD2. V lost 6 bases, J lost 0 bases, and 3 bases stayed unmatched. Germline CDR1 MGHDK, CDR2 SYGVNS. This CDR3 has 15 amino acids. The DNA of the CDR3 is TGTGCCAGCAGCCAGCGGGGGGGGAGCACAGATACGCAGTATTTT. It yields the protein CASSQRGGSTDTQYF.

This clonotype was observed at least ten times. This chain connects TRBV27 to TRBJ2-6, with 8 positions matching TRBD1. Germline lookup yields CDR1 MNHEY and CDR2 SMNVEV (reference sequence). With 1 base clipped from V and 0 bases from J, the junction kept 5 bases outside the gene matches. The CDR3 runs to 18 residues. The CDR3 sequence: CASSLYGQGSSGANVLTF. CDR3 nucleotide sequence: TGTGCCAGCAGTTTATACGGACAGGGCTCCTCTGGGGCCAACGTCCTGACTTTC. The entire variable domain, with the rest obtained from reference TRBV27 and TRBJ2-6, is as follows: EAQVTQNPRYLITVTGKKLTVTCSQNMNHEYMSWYRQDPGLGLRQIYYSMNVEVTDKGDVPEGYKVSRKEKRNFPLILESPSPNQTSLYFCASSLYGQGSSGANVLTFGAGSRLTVL.

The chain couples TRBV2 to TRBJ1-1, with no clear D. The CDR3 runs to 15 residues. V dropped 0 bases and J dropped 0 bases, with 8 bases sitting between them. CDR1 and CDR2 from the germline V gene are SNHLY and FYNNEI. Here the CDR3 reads CASSEAGGLNTEAFF. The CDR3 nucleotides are TGTGCCAGCAGTGAAGCAGGAGGGTTGAACACTGAAGCTTTCTTT.

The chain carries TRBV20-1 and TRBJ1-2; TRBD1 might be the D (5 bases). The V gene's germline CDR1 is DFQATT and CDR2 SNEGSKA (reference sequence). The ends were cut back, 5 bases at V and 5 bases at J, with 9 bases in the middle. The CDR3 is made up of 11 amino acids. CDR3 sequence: CSAPRQYGYTF. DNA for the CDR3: TGCAGTGCTCCCAGACAGTATGGCTACACCTTC.

CDR3 DNA sequence: TGTGCCAGCAGCGCCCCGGGACTAGCGGGGGAGACCCAGTACTTC. Amino acids: CASSAPGLAGETQYF. V and J are TRBV7-4 and TRBJ2-5; 13 bases agree with TRBD2. Germline CDR1 and CDR2: SGHVT and SQSDAQ. V lost 5 bases, J lost 5 bases, and 5 bases stayed unmatched. The CDR3 is 15 residues long.